The 6 T cell receptor beta chains below were found in one sample sequenced in a study of cytomegalovirus exposure and HLA in healthy donors. The study ran its PCR with 60 Vbeta and 13 Jbeta primers. Using immunoSEQ multiplex PCR, the repertoire was profiled, and TCRdb retains in-frame clones only, with some absent. The repertoire includes 110,000 to 150,000 clones, roughly 62% of them detected once, and 3.5% to 5% sits in the top ten. Sequenced: PBMCs. These receptors came from a man in his fifties or sixties in good health and CMV-seronegative.

This clone was counted between two and nine times. The chain combines TRBV5-1 with TRBJ2-2, with D tentatively TRBD1 (5 bases). V lost 5 bases and J 5 bases, leaving 16 bases between the germline ends. CDR1 and CDR2 from the germline V gene are SGHRS and YFSETQ. The CDR3 runs 15 residues. The CDR3 bases are TGCGCCAGCAGTCGAGACAGTTTATATACCGGGGAGCTGTTTTTT. Translating gives CASSRDSLYTGELFF.

The rearrangement links TRBV5-1 to TRBJ2-7; 8 positions match TRBD1. Germline assignment: CDR1 SGHRS and CDR2 YFSETQ. There are 14 residues in the CDR3. V gave up 6 bases and J gave up 0 bases; unmatched junction bases: 5. CDR3 protein: CASTRTGSSYEQYF. Here the CDR3 DNA reads TGCGCCAGCACGCGGACAGGGAGCTCCTACGAGCAGTACTTC.

The chain combines TRBV28 with TRBJ1-2; 11 bases are shared with TRBD1. This CDR3 contains 15 residues. The ends lost 5 bases at V and 4 bases at J; junction bases unmatched: 6. Germline V gene sequence: CDR1 MDHEN, CDR2 SYDVKM. Written as DNA, the CDR3 is TGTGCCAGCAGTGCCGGGACAGGGGGAGGCTATGGCTACACCTTC. Translation gives CASSAGTGGGYGYTF.

CDR3 nucleotide sequence: TGTGCCAGCAGCCCTCGGACAGGGGACTACGAGCAGTACTTC. Protein product: CASSPRTGDYEQYF. This chain uses TRBV5-4 with TRBJ2-7; 9 nucleotides agree with TRBD1. The V and J ends lost 4 bases and 3 bases, in that order; junction bases with no gene match: 5. The CDR3 length is 14 residues. Looked up from germline, CDR1 is SGHNT and CDR2 is YYREEE (reference sequence).

Concerning this clone itself: One end of the junction does not line up with germline, which may come from a read error. V and J are TRBV7-9 and TRBJ1-1; 9 nucleotides align to TRBD1. The CDR3 sequence is 11 residues long. Germline loops: CDR1 SEHNR, CDR2 FQNEAQ (reference sequence). The CDR3 spells CASSDQRGQGF. CDR3 in DNA: TGTGCCAGCAGCGACCAACGGGGACAGGGTTTC.

V is TRBV18 and J is TRBJ2-7; D is perhaps TRBD1 (5 bases). V dropped 2 bases and J dropped 3 bases, with 8 bases sitting between them. Germline V CDR1 and CDR2: KGHSH, LQKENI. CDR3 length: 13 amino acids. CDR3 residues: CASSPTRDYEQYF. The CDR3 region has the DNA TGTGCCAGCTCACCAACCAGGGACTACGAGCAGTACTTC.